The clone carrying this TCR beta chain was seen only a few times. Its antigen remains unidentified. The data derive from a study of human T cells and chemical hapten exposure. About the research overall: From small differences in pooled library volume came most of the variation in per-sample TCR yields.

The CDR3 consists of 17 residues. V gave up 0 bases and J gave up 4 bases; unmatched junction bases: 11. CDR1 is LGHNA, CDR2 YNFKEQ, per germline. As originally analysed: Samples contained a median of roughly 93,000 TCRs, with a range of about 23,224 to 700,000. TCRdb fed the RACE reads into MiXCR, producing one record per CDR3 protein. TCRdb's processing, not the study's, gives the V and J calls here. This table has around 130,000 distinct CDR3 sequences, more than 7.5% appearing once. This sample's time point: healthy volunteer bleed at 2 weeks. Before extraction, the whole blood was not fractionated, and total RNA was taken from it. Findings of the study overall: Sensitizing with DPC caused no change in TCRs above 1 in 1000 frequency.

The receptor was derived from a male donor in good health. Some clones in this sample may be carry-over from other donors' samples. V gene TRBV4-2 combines with J gene TRBJ2-5, with 7 nucleotides matching TRBD2. Sequencing was done on a sample of whole blood. The CDR3: CASSQDGGGAPRETQYF. CDR3 in DNA: TGTGCCAGCAGCCAAGATGGGGGAGGGGCGCCCAGAGAGACCCAGTACTTC.